This T cell receptor (beta chain) is from a study of blood T cell repertoires in COVID-19. Some clones are missing from TCRdb's copy, which holds only in-frame ones; the method was immunoSEQ multiplex PCR. This table has approximately 240,000 clones, 87% appearing once. Trimming took off 4 bases at V and 8 bases at J, with 20 bases between the two ends. This CDR3 region has 15 residues. CDR1 and CDR2 from the germline V gene are LGHDT and YNNKEL (reference sequence). Material for sequencing was PBMCs or T cells enriched from blood (not recorded which). V and J are TRBV3-1 (or the pseudogene TRBV3-2) and TRBJ1-2, with a weak D call TRBD1 (5 bases). The sequence came from a woman aged 30 to 39 with acute COVID-19. The CDR3 protein is CASSRGEGVSRGYTF. The CDR3 nucleotides read TGTGCCAGCAGCCGCGGGGAAGGGGTTTCGAGAGGCTACACCTTC.